A single sample is the source of the 3 T cell receptor beta chains below, sequenced in a study of T-cell reconstitution after alpha-beta-depleted transplantation in children. Molecular barcoding with unique molecular identifiers was used for the TCRbeta library. TCRdb re-analysed the PCR reads in MiXCR, keeping a single row per CDR3 protein. This sample has approximately 500,000 distinct CDR3 sequences; 10% to 13% occur once, and the top ten carry roughly 2.1%. This specimen consisted of PBMCs, obtained before TCRalphabeta/CD19-depleted stem cell transplant. The receptors derive from a child aged 2 to 10 with inherited bone marrow failure, due to receive a stem cell transplant.

This clonotype was observed many times. CDR3 sequence (DNA): TGTGCCAGCAGCTTAATAATGCACTTCCACAATGAGCAGTTCTTC. Amino acid sequence: CASSLIMHFHNEQFF. The J gene is TRBJ2-1, the V gene TRBV7-9; D gene uncertain. The CDR3 has 15 residues. V lost 2 bases and J 5 bases, leaving 13 bases between the germline ends. Germline lookup yields CDR1 SEHNR and CDR2 FQNEAQ (reference sequence).

This clonotype was detected ten times or more. The chain combines TRBV5-1 with TRBJ2-7, with D perhaps given as TRBD1 or TRBD2 (5 bases each). V dropped 5 bases and J dropped 4 bases, with 13 bases sitting between them. Germline CDR1 SGHRS, CDR2 YFSETQ. This CDR3 is built from 13 residues. CDR3 sequence (DNA): TGCGCCAGCAGTCGGCAGGGACGATACGAGCAGTACTTC. Translation gives CASSRQGRYEQYF.

The rearrangement links TRBV9 to TRBJ1-1; D gene uncertain. Trimming removed 3 bases from V and 1 base from J, with 13 bases in between. Germline assignment: CDR1 SGDLS and CDR2 YYNGEE. The CDR3 spans 15 residues. The CDR3 loop reads CASSAPPAGNTEAFF. For the CDR3, the DNA is TGTGCCAGCAGCGCCCCCCCGGCAGGGAACACTGAAGCTTTCTTT.